A selection of T cell receptor beta chains follows, all from one sample in a study of CXCR3-negative and CXCR3-positive naive CD8 T cells. No DNA is given; TCRdb re-called the 5' RACE reads and lists each CDR3 protein once. The sample table includes 90,000 to 95,000 distinct CDR3 sequences. Sample: naive CXCR3- CD8+ T cells from blood. Receptors originate from a human donor in good health. Some clones in this sample may be carry-over from other donors' samples. Each CDR3 is given with its conserved first and last residue.

j_gene | v_gene | CDR3aa
TRBJ1-1 | TRBV7-8 | CASSPGTKNTEAFF
TRBJ1-4 | TRBV7-9 | CASSFRQGINEKLFF
TRBJ2-7 | TRBV5-5 | CASSPTEAWEQYF
TRBJ2-3 | TRBV2 | CASSVIANYQDTQYF
TRBJ2-2 | TRBV20-1 | CSAGTYYTGELFF
TRBJ2-1 | TRBV5-1 | CASSLASWRGLHNEQFF
TRBJ2-7 | TRBV6-6 | CASSFDPYEQYF
TRBJ1-1 | TRBV7-6 | CASSRRQGMNTEAFF
TRBJ1-2 | TRBV29-1 | CSVEDQGPKRGYTF
TRBJ2-7 | TRBV14 | CASSQDRTYEQYF
TRBJ1-1 | TRBV4-1 | CASSQQGQANTEAFF
TRBJ1-1 | TRBV29-1 | CSAFLAGTEAFF
TRBJ1-1 | TRBV11-2 | CASSFLQLYEAFF
TRBJ1-5 | TRBV28 | CASSLRAGNQPQHF
TRBJ2-3 | TRBV21-1 | CASSKVQTNHRDTQYF
TRBJ1-2 | TRBV29-1 | CSVEGVQRGYTF
TRBJ1-2 | TRBV4-1 | CASSQESNYGYTF
TRBJ2-1 | TRBV20-1 | CSARDLNSGWRERSSYNEQFF
TRBJ2-7 | TRBV28 | CASTLQPAREGICEQYF
TRBJ2-1 | TRBV7-8 | CASSDPDSPSSYNEQFF
TRBJ1-4 | TRBV7-9 | CASSSPGTGNEKLFF
TRBJ1-6 | TRBV5-6 | CASSSDRTEGLHF